These 28 T cell receptor beta chains originate from one sample sequenced in a study of cytomegalovirus exposure and HLA in healthy donors. Vbeta (60) and Jbeta (13) primers were used in the PCR. Here immunoSEQ multiplex PCR was the method, and the copy in TCRdb shows in-frame clones only, minus some. The repertoire consists of around 200,000 clones, with roughly 80% occurring once and the leading ten covering more than 6%. Sequenced sample: PBMCs. Source of these receptors: a man aged 35-49 years in good health and CMV-seropositive.

This chain links TRBV4-3 with TRBJ1-3; D is unresolved. This CDR3 is 15 amino acids long. V lost 4 bases and J lost 2, with 12 bases in between. Germline V gene lookup returns CDR1 LGHNA and CDR2 YSLEER. The CDR3 DNA reads TGCGCCAGCAGCCCTGGGTTCGGGACTGGAAACACCATATATTTT. Amino acid sequence: CASSPGFGTGNTIYF.

The V call is TRBV20-1, the J call TRBJ2-7, with TRBD1 as a possible D gene (6 bases). The CDR3 spans 11 residues. V shed 5 bases and J shed 5 bases, with 10 bases lying between them. Germline V CDR1 and CDR2: DFQATT, SNEGSKA (reference sequence). CDR3 in DNA: TGCAGTGCTCACAGGGATCACGAGCAGTACTTC. Protein sequence: CSAHRDHEQYF.

The chain carries TRBV11-2 and TRBJ1-1; 9 positions match TRBD1. The length of the CDR3 is 15 residues. V trimming: 2 bases; J trimming: 2 bases; junction bases outside the gene matches: 3. CDR1 SGHAT and CDR2 FQNNGV come from the germline V gene. The CDR3 protein is CASSLWDRENTEAFF. The CDR3 coding sequence is TGTGCCAGCAGCTTATGGGACAGGGAAAACACTGAAGCTTTCTTT.

The chain combines TRBV6-5 with TRBJ1-5; 9 bases agree with TRBD1. Germline lookup yields CDR1 MNHEY and CDR2 SVGAGI. This CDR3 comprises 13 residues. The V gene end was trimmed by 8 bases and the J gene end by 6 bases; junction bases not matched to a gene: 5. The CDR3 DNA reads TGTGCCAGCGGGACAGGGATAAGTCAGCCCCAGCATTTT. Its translation is CASGTGISQPQHF.

The V call is TRBV30, the J call TRBJ2-2, with 7 bases identical to TRBD2. This CDR3 is built from 16 residues. The germline gives CDR1 GTSNPN, CDR2 SVGIG (reference sequence). J was trimmed by 3 bases and V by 0 bases; bases with no gene match: 7. Here the CDR3 reads CAWSVSGTTYTGELFF. The CDR3 coding sequence is TGTGCCTGGAGTGTATCCGGGACTACGTACACCGGGGAGCTGTTTTTT.

CDR3 bases: TGCGCCAGCAGCGGGAGGGGTTATTACGAGCAGTACTTC. Its protein product is CASSGRGYYEQYF. The genes are TRBV5-1 and TRBJ2-7, with 7 nucleotides matching TRBD2. The V gene's germline CDR1 is SGHRS and CDR2 YFSETQ. The CDR3 runs to 13 residues. Trimming removed 4 bases from V and 4 bases from J; junction bases left unmatched: 5.

The chain recombines TRBV7-6 with TRBJ2-7; D unresolved. The CDR3 sequence is 14 residues long. The germline gives CDR1 SGHVS, CDR2 FNYEAQ. Trimming left V 5 bases short and J 5 bases short, with 16 bases between. The CDR3 spells CASSPGPAVHEQYF. The CDR3 nucleotides read TGTGCCAGCAGCCCGGGTCCCGCAGTCCACGAGCAGTACTTC.

This clone was counted only a few times. The rearrangement links TRBV6-1 to TRBJ2-7; 7 bases map to TRBD2. In germline, CDR1 is MNHNS, CDR2 SASEGT. With 11 bases clipped from V and 3 bases from J, the junction kept 4 bases outside the gene matches. The CDR3 length is 11 residues. The CDR3 spells CAGGVFYEQYF. The CDR3, as DNA: TGTGCCGGGGGGGTGTTCTACGAGCAGTACTTC.

V gene TRBV5-6 combines with J gene TRBJ2-7, with D perhaps matching TRBD1 (6 bases). Between the trimmed V and J ends, which lost 2 bases and 0 bases, there was a span of 9 bases. The length of the CDR3 is 14 residues. Germline V gene data show CDR1 as SGHDT and CDR2 as YYEEEE. This CDR3 is CASSLQGSSYEQYF. The CDR3 region has the DNA TGTGCCAGCAGCTTACAGGGCAGCTCCTACGAGCAGTACTTC.

The chain uses TRBV7-6 and TRBJ2-3, with TRBD1 matching over 9 bases. The CDR3 sequence is 16 residues long. Looked up from germline, CDR1 is SGHVS and CDR2 is FNYEAQ. V trimming: 5 bases; J trimming: 5 bases; junction bases outside the gene matches: 11. The CDR3 DNA reads TGTGCCAGCAGCGTCCGGACAGGGGAGAGGATAGATACGCAGTATTTT. Amino acid sequence: CASSVRTGERIDTQYF.

The chain is built from TRBV19 and TRBJ2-7, with 8 nucleotides matching TRBD1. This CDR3 spans 16 amino acids. CDR1 is LNHDA and CDR2 is SQIVND in the germline V gene (reference sequence). V trimming: 8 bases; J trimming: 2 bases; junction bases outside the gene matches: 14. The CDR3 region is CASEPSGTGVPYEQYF. The CDR3 nucleotides are TGTGCCAGTGAACCCTCTGGGACAGGAGTCCCCTACGAGCAGTACTTC.

The chain combines TRBV9 with TRBJ2-3, with TRBD1 matching over 7 bases. With V trimmed by 1 base and J by 4 bases, 3 bases remained unmatched. Germline V gene data show CDR1 as SGDLS and CDR2 as YYNGEE. The CDR3 runs 14 residues. The CDR3 protein is CASSVQGVPDTQYF. The CDR3 DNA is TGTGCCAGCAGCGTACAGGGGGTCCCAGATACGCAGTATTTT.

CDR3 nucleotide sequence: TGTGCCAGCAGCTGGGGTAAGGGGGCGAGATATGAAGCTTTCTTT. Translating gives CASSWGKGARYEAFF. This rearrangement joins TRBV14 to TRBJ1-1; 7 nucleotides align to TRBD1. Germline V gene lookup returns CDR1 SGHDN and CDR2 FVKESK. With 5 bases clipped from V and 7 bases from J, the junction kept 13 bases outside the gene matches. CDR3 length: 15 amino acids.

This CDR3 reads CASSPTSGGVETQYF. In DNA, the CDR3 is TGTGCCAGCTCACCGACTAGCGGGGGCGTGGAGACCCAGTACTTC. This chain connects TRBV18 to TRBJ2-5, with TRBD2 matching over 12 bases. Germline lookup yields CDR1 KGHSH and CDR2 LQKENI. The CDR3 totals 15 residues. V shed 3 bases, J shed 5 bases, and the junction held 4 bases outside the gene matches.

The chain is built from TRBV4-2 and TRBJ2-7, with TRBD2 identical over 10 bases. The CDR3 contains 15 residues. The germline CDR1 and CDR2 sequences are LGHNA and YNFKEQ. The V and J ends lost 0 bases and 4 bases, in that order; junction bases with no gene match: 3. The CDR3 sequence: CASSQDLAGEYEQYF. CDR3 coding DNA: TGTGCCAGCAGCCAAGATCTAGCGGGGGAGTACGAGCAGTACTTC.

The rearrangement joins TRBV30 to TRBJ2-3, with a tentative D call TRBD2 (7 bases). Trimming left V 0 bases short and J 2 bases short, with 18 bases between. Germline CDR1 reads GTSNPN; CDR2 reads SVGIG (reference sequence). This CDR3 is built from 17 residues. CDR3 sequence reads: CAWSVNIIGGATDTQYF. CDR3 coding DNA: TGTGCCTGGAGTGTAAACATCATTGGGGGGGCCACAGATACGCAGTATTTT.

The rearrangement uses TRBV30 and TRBJ1-1; D is unresolved. From germline, CDR1 is GTSNPN and CDR2 SVGIG (reference sequence). Deletions cut 3 bases from V and 1 base from J, with 9 bases between. This CDR3 has 13 residues. The CDR3 DNA reads TGTGCCTGGAGATCGGGAGGGAACACTGAAGCTTTCTTT. Translating it yields CAWRSGGNTEAFF.

The chain couples TRBV6-5 to TRBJ2-5; possibly TRBD2 for D (5 bases). The V and J ends lost 2 bases and 1 base respectively, with 11 bases between them. The CDR3 runs 15 residues. Germline V lookup: CDR1 MNHEY, CDR2 SVGAGI. CDR3 in DNA: TGTGCCAGCAGTTACAGGCTGGCGGGCCAAGAGACCCAGTACTTC. Residues: CASSYRLAGQETQYF.

The chain couples TRBV11-2 to TRBJ2-7; 7 bases agree with TRBD2. CDR1 is SGHAT, CDR2 FQNNGV, per germline. The junction had 8 bases not matched to a gene; V was cut back by 5 bases and J by 4 bases. The CDR3 runs 14 residues. CDR3 in DNA: TGTGCCAGCAGCGAAAGGGACGGGGGGTACGAGCAGTACTTC. Protein: CASSERDGGYEQYF. The whole variable domain, filled in from reference TRBV11-2 and TRBJ2-7, reads EAGVAQSPRYKIIEKRQSVAFWCNPISGHATLYWYQQILGQGPKLLIQFQNNGVVDDSQLPKDRFSAERLKGVDSTLKIQPAKLEDSAVYLCASSERDGGYEQYFGPGTRLTVT.

The chain couples TRBV6-5 to TRBJ2-5; D might be TRBD2 (5 bases). The end of the DNA is better explained by TRBJ2-7, so the J call may be wrong. Germline-derived CDR1 and CDR2 are MNHEY and SVGAGI. The CDR3 has 14 amino acids. CDR3 residues: CASSFASLDYEQYF. The CDR3 DNA follows: TGTGCCAGCAGTTTCGCTAGCTTGGACTACGAGCAGTACTTC.

The chain links TRBV27 to TRBJ1-4; D is uncertain. This CDR3 spans 14 amino acids. With 2 bases removed from V and 3 bases from J, the gap between germline ends came to 7 bases. Looked up from germline, CDR1 is MNHEY and CDR2 is SMNVEV (reference sequence). CDR3 residues: CASSLHRSNEKLFF. DNA for the CDR3: TGTGCCAGCAGTTTACACAGATCTAATGAAAAACTGTTTTTT. Drawing the rest from reference TRBV27 and TRBJ1-4, the complete variable domain is EAQVTQNPRYLITVTGKKLTVTCSQNMNHEYMSWYRQDPGLGLRQIYYSMNVEVTDKGDVPEGYKVSRKEKRNFPLILESPSPNQTSLYFCASSLHRSNEKLFFGSGTQLSVL.

The J gene is TRBJ2-2, the V gene TRBV9; 7 bases align to TRBD1. The CDR3 covers 14 residues. V was pared by 4 bases and J by 5 bases, with 5 bases of the junction left unmatched. Germline V CDR1 and CDR2: SGDLS, YYNGEE. The CDR3 sequence is CASSWTGDTGELFF. The CDR3 DNA is TGTGCCAGCAGCTGGACAGGAGATACCGGGGAGCTGTTTTTT.

The J gene is TRBJ2-7, the V gene TRBV29-1; possible D gene TRBD1, 5 bases. CDR1 SQVTM and CDR2 ANQGSEA come from the germline V gene. The CDR3 runs 16 residues. Trimming left V 4 bases short and J 1 base short, with 20 bases between. The CDR3 region has the DNA TGCAGCGTTGTGGGGCACTACCGTCATCCTTCCTACGAGCAGTACTTC. Its protein product is CSVVGHYRHPSYEQYF.

The rearrangement joins TRBV25-1 to TRBJ1-5; 9 bases line up with TRBD1. Germline CDR1 reads MGHDK; CDR2 reads SYGVNS. This CDR3 region has 15 residues. Trimming cost V 3 bases and J 4 bases; bases outside gene matches: 4. CDR3 DNA: TGTGCCAGCAGTGAGACAGGGGGAGAGAATCAGCCCCAGCATTTT. Protein sequence: CASSETGGENQPQHF.

The chain has TRBV5-1 and TRBJ2-5, with 7 bases that match TRBD2. The V gene end was trimmed by 4 bases and the J gene end by 4 bases; junction bases not matched to a gene: 10. The CDR3 is made up of 15 amino acids. Germline V gene lookup returns CDR1 SGHRS and CDR2 YFSETQ. This CDR3 is CASSAGLGDAETQYF. The CDR3 DNA reads as TGCGCCAGCAGCGCAGGACTAGGGGATGCAGAGACCCAGTACTTC. The whole variable domain, filled in from reference TRBV5-1 and TRBJ2-5, reads KAGVTQTPRYLIKTRGQQVTLSCSPISGHRSVSWYQQTPGQGLQFLFEYFSETQRNKGNFPGRFSGRQFSNSRSEMNVSTLELGDSALYLCASSAGLGDAETQYFGPGTRLLVL.

V gene TRBV13 combines with J gene TRBJ1-3; tentatively, D is TRBD1 (5 bases). Trimming cost V 1 base and J 0 bases, with 16 bases left between them. CDR1 is PRHDT and CDR2 is FYEKMQ in the germline V gene (reference sequence). CDR3 length: 18 amino acids. The CDR3 here is CASSLVPDAGGSGNTIYF. The CDR3 DNA is TGTGCCAGCAGCTTAGTACCCGACGCGGGGGGCTCTGGAAACACCATATATTTT.

The genes are TRBV7-6 and TRBJ2-5; TRBD2 matches 16 bases. CDR1 and CDR2 from the germline V gene are SGHVS and FNYEAQ. This CDR3 comprises 18 residues. Germline trimming cut 5 bases from V and 5 bases from J; bases unmatched to any gene: 11. The CDR3, as DNA: TGTGCCAGCAGCCTGGGGACTAGCGGGGGGGCACGGCCTGAGACCCAGTACTTC. This sequence encodes CASSLGTSGGARPETQYF.

This CDR3 is CASSPDPQRGITDTQYF. The CDR3 region has the DNA TGCGCCAGCAGCCCAGACCCCCAGCGGGGGATCACAGATACGCAGTATTTT. This rearrangement joins TRBV5-1 to TRBJ2-3; TRBD2 matches at 8 bases. J gave up 2 bases and V 4 bases, and 12 bases lay outside the gene matches. CDR1 and CDR2 (germline): SGHRS, YFSETQ. This CDR3 spans 17 amino acids. The full variable domain, its missing parts supplied by reference TRBV5-1 and TRBJ2-3, is KAGVTQTPRYLIKTRGQQVTLSCSPISGHRSVSWYQQTPGQGLQFLFEYFSETQRNKGNFPGRFSGRQFSNSRSEMNVSTLELGDSALYLCASSPDPQRGITDTQYFGPGTRLTVL.